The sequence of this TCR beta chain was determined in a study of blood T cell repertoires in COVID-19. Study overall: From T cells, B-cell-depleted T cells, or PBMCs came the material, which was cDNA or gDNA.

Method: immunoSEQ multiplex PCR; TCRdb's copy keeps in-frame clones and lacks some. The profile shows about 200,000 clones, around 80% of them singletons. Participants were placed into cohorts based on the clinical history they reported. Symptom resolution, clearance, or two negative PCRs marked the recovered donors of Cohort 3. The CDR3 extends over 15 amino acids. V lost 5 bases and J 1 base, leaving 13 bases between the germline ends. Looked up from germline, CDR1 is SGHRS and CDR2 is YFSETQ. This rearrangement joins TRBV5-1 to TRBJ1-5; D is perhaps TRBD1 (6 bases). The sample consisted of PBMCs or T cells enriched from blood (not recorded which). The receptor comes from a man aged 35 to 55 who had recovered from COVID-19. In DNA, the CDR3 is TGCGCCAGCAGTACAGGGACGGCGAGCAATCAGCCCCAGCATTTT. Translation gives CASSTGTASNQPQHF.